This T cell receptor (beta chain) was documented in a study of cytomegalovirus exposure and HLA in healthy donors. General study points: It was confirmed in vitro that a few of the CMV-associated chains were specific for CMV antigens. The study labeled 170 or so TCR beta chains cytomegalovirus-associated.

Regarding this clone: The antigen is unknown.

Only in-frame clones appear in the TCRdb table, and some are missing; sequencing was by immunoSEQ multiplex PCR. The sample lists more than 95,000 clones, approximately 88% seen once, with 1.5% to 2% in the top ten. V was pared by 4 bases and J by 3 bases, with 22 bases of the junction left unmatched. This CDR3 contains 20 residues. Germline lookup yields CDR1 SGHRS and CDR2 YFSETQ. Among the 90 to 150 subjects of the validation cohort, separate from the roughly 730-subject first cohort, were the donors. The chain links TRBV5-1 to TRBJ1-5; 7 positions agree with TRBD1. The source of this sequence is a man aged 18 to 29 in good health and CMV-seronegative. Specimen: PBMCs. Here the CDR3 reads CASSIPPGPAQGVHNQPQHF. In nucleotides, the CDR3 is TGCGCCAGCAGCATACCCCCAGGGCCAGCCCAGGGGGTCCACAATCAGCCCCAGCATTTT.